The source of this T cell receptor beta chain is a study of identical twins. Findings and limits, study-wide: Twins showed weaker excess sharing in their beta out-of-frame sequences. Insertions ran lower in abundant cord blood beta clonotypes, though not in memory repertoires.

Carrying unique molecular identifiers, the cDNA also gained a universal primer site through template switching. TCRdb re-called the 5' RACE reads with MiXCR, one entry per CDR3 protein. The sample yields roughly 350,000 distinct CDR3 sequences, 9% seen once. This clonotype was counted at least ten times. Its antigen is not identified. No donor was unhealthy or non-Caucasian. CDR3 length equals 17 residues. The V and J ends lost 1 base and 2 bases respectively, with 18 bases between them. Germline V gene lookup returns CDR1 SEHNR and CDR2 FQNEAQ (reference sequence). The chain recombines TRBV7-9 with TRBJ2-7; tentatively, D is TRBD1 (5 bases). This TCR was sampled from a woman between 45 and 65 years old in good health. Sequencing input: naive T cells sorted from blood. The CDR3: CASSLDVGATYAYEQYF. CDR3 coding DNA: TGTGCCAGCAGCTTAGATGTTGGGGCTACTTACGCCTACGAGCAGTACTTC.